Listed here are 24 T cell receptor beta chains from one sample, sequenced in a study of control samples from healthy donors and cancer patients. TCRdb's copy holds only in-frame clones and misses some; the assay was immunoSEQ multiplex PCR. The sample contains 93,000 or so clones, approximately 90% of which appear only once. The sequenced sample consisted of PBMCs. The receptors were sampled from a man aged 60-69 years with lung cancer.

J is TRBJ1-1 and V is TRBV4-2; TRBD1 might be the D (5 bases). V gave up 1 base and J gave up 7 bases, with 19 bases separating them. Germline loops: CDR1 LGHNA, CDR2 YNFKEQ. The CDR3 runs to 16 residues. CDR3 in amino acids: CASSQGWDASGSEAFF. The CDR3 region has the DNA TGTGCCAGCAGCCAAGGCTGGGACGCCTCTGGGAGTGAAGCTTTCTTT.

V is TRBV9 and J is TRBJ2-3; D gene unclear. The length of the CDR3 is 13 residues. In germline, CDR1 is SGDLS, CDR2 YYNGEE. Trimming removed 3 bases at V and 3 bases at J, with 8 bases between. The CDR3 nucleotides read TGTGCCAGCAGCGCTCTGTTTACAGATACGCAGTATTTT. This codes for CASSALFTDTQYF.

Here the CDR3 reads CASSPGQGRPFNYGYTF. The CDR3 coding sequence is TGTGCCAGCAGCCCCGGACAGGGAAGGCCATTTAACTATGGCTACACCTTC. This chain uses TRBV5-8 with TRBJ1-2; TRBD1 matches 8 bases. Losses at the gene ends were 4 bases for V and 1 base for J; bases not matched to a gene: 12. Germline CDR1 and CDR2: SGHTS and YDEGEE. This CDR3 is built from 17 residues.

The chain combines TRBV2 with TRBJ1-2, with D possibly being TRBD1 (5 bases). The CDR3 covers 14 residues. Germline V gene data show CDR1 as SNHLY and CDR2 as FYNNEI. Deletions cut 4 bases from V and 4 bases from J, with 13 bases between. This chain's CDR3 is CASSVVQGPYGYTF. In DNA form, the CDR3 reads TGTGCCAGCAGTGTTGTTCAGGGACCCTATGGCTACACCTTC.

The chain links TRBV5-1 to TRBJ1-4; the match to TRBD1 covers 9 bases. CDR1 is SGHRS and CDR2 is YFSETQ in the germline V gene. Trimming took 2 bases from V and 2 from J; bases not matched to a gene: 7. This CDR3 region has 17 residues. In DNA, the CDR3 is TGCGCCAGCAGCTTACGGACAGGGGTTGGGACTAATGAAAAACTGTTTTTT. The encoded protein is CASSLRTGVGTNEKLFF.

This clone was counted between two and nine times. The chain couples TRBV30 to TRBJ1-6, with TRBD1 as a possible D gene (5 bases). Trimming cost V 3 bases and J 7 bases, with 10 bases left between them. The V gene's germline CDR1 is GTSNPN and CDR2 SVGIG (reference sequence). This CDR3 spans 13 amino acids. CDR3 sequence: CAWRRDLNSPLHF. For the CDR3, the DNA is TGTGCCTGGAGACGGGACTTGAATTCACCCCTCCACTTT.

This chain joins TRBV6-2 or TRBV6-3 and TRBJ1-1; D remains ambiguous. The CDR3 is 12 residues long. Trimming took 1 base from V and 4 from J, leaving 4 bases between them. In germline, CDR1 is MNHEY, CDR2 SVGEGT. CDR3 nucleotide sequence: TGTGCCAGCAGTTACTGGGGCACTGAAGCTTTCTTT. It is translated as CASSYWGTEAFF.

V is TRBV18 and J is TRBJ2-5, with D tentatively TRBD1 or TRBD2 (5 bases each). Germline V gives CDR1 KGHSH, CDR2 LQKENI. Trimming took 3 bases from V and 1 from J, leaving 12 bases between them. The CDR3 length is 15 residues. The DNA for the CDR3 is TGTGCCAGCTCACCCCTAGAGGGGATCCAAGAGACCCAGTACTTC. Its protein is CASSPLEGIQETQYF.

The chain links TRBV25-1 to TRBJ1-5, with D hard to call. Trimming shortened V by 8 bases and J by 4 bases, and 3 bases separated the two germline ends. This CDR3 is built from 10 residues. The germline V gene has CDR1 MGHDK and CDR2 SYGVNS. CDR3 protein: CASQNQPQHF. CDR3 nucleotides: TGTGCCAGCCAAAATCAGCCCCAGCATTTT. Full variable domain (rest looked up from reference TRBV25-1 and TRBJ1-5): EADIYQTPRYLVIGTGKKITLECSQTMGHDKMYWYQQDPGMELHLIHYSYGVNSTEKGDLSSESTVSRIRTEHFPLTLESARPSHTSQYLCASQNQPQHFGDGTRLSIL.

The genes are TRBV30 and TRBJ1-5, with no clear D. V was clipped by 7 bases and J by 4 bases, with 26 bases between them. The CDR3 covers 17 residues. CDR1 GTSNPN and CDR2 SVGIG come from the germline V gene (reference sequence). The CDR3, as DNA: TGTGCCTTTACGTGGTCAGGTCTGAATTCTGCGAATCAGCCCCAGCATTTT. Protein: CAFTWSGLNSANQPQHF.

The rearrangement links TRBV10-3 to TRBJ2-1, with D perhaps matching TRBD1 (6 bases). CDR3 size: 15 residues. Looked up from germline, CDR1 is ENHRY and CDR2 is SYGVKD. V was cut by 3 bases and J by 7 bases, with 16 bases left in between. The CDR3 loop is CAISESGAVINEQFF. In DNA form, the CDR3 reads TGTGCCATCAGTGAATCAGGGGCCGTTATAAATGAGCAGTTCTTC.

This rearrangement joins TRBV5-5 to TRBJ2-7; D might be TRBD1 (5 bases). CDR1 is SGHKS and CDR2 is YYEKEE in the germline V gene (reference sequence). V shed 4 bases and J shed 4 bases, with 9 bases lying between them. The CDR3 consists of 12 residues. CDR3 bases: TGTGCCAGCAGCCTCCAGGGATACGAGCAGTACTTC. Protein: CASSLQGYEQYF.

V and J are TRBV18 and TRBJ2-2; D is unclear. Trimming pared 6 bases from V and 8 bases from J, leaving 13 bases between. The CDR3 contains 13 residues. Germline V gene lookup returns CDR1 KGHSH and CDR2 LQKENI. The CDR3 DNA sequence: TGTGCCAGCTCCGCTCTCGATTCGGGGGAGCTGTTTTTT. Residues: CASSALDSGELFF.

This chain connects TRBV2 to TRBJ1-2, with D unclear. Germline CDR1 and CDR2: SNHLY and FYNNEI. The CDR3 contains 13 residues. V lost 6 bases to trimming and J lost 8 bases, with 16 bases between them. CDR3 in amino acids: CASSVERSGGYTF. The DNA for the CDR3 is TGTGCCAGCAGCGTAGAGAGATCTGGAGGCTACACCTTC.

This clone was detected a few times. The chain employs TRBV10-2 and TRBJ1-5, with D hard to call. The germline V gene encodes CDR1 WSHSY and CDR2 SAAADI. Trimming took 3 bases from V and 3 from J, leaving 6 bases between them. This CDR3 has 13 residues. DNA for the CDR3: TGCGCCAGCAGTGACCAGCTCAATCAGCCCCAGCATTTT. Protein product: CASSDQLNQPQHF.

The rearrangement uses TRBV5-6 and TRBJ2-5; 7 bases agree with TRBD2. Germline CDR1 reads SGHDT; CDR2 reads YYEEEE. This CDR3 is 13 amino acids long. V dropped 1 base and J dropped 5; count of bases not matched to a gene: 2. CDR3 DNA sequence: TGTGCCAGCAGCTTGCTTAGCGGGGAGACCCAGTACTTC. Protein product: CASSLLSGETQYF.

This clone turned up a few times. The chain links TRBV5-1 to TRBJ1-1, with D perhaps TRBD1 (6 bases). The ends were cut back, 0 bases at V and 5 bases at J, with 8 bases in the middle. The CDR3 contains 13 residues. Germline V gene sequence: CDR1 SGHRS, CDR2 YFSETQ. CDR3 DNA: TGCGCCAGCAGCTTGGAGGGGGTGACTGAAGCTTTCTTT. This sequence encodes CASSLEGVTEAFF.

The V and J genes are TRBV5-4 and TRBJ2-2; TRBD1 agrees at 12 bases. The germline gives CDR1 SGHNT, CDR2 YYREEE (reference sequence). This CDR3 is built from 20 residues. Germline trimming cut 5 bases from V and 5 bases from J; bases unmatched to any gene: 19. In DNA form, the CDR3 reads TGTGCCAGCAGACTCCTTACGGGACAGGGGGCCCTCGCGAGGACCGGGGAGCTGTTTTTT. It yields the protein CASRLLTGQGALARTGELFF.

This chain joins TRBV7-2 and TRBJ2-1; D uncertain. Germline V gene lookup returns CDR1 SGHTA and CDR2 FQGNSA. V was cut by 5 bases and J by 7 bases, with 6 bases left in between. The CDR3 covers 11 residues. Here the CDR3 DNA reads TGTGCCAGCAGCCCCAGGAATGAGCAGTTCTTC. This codes for CASSPRNEQFF.

This clone appeared a single time. The chain carries TRBV5-1 and TRBJ1-1; D unclear. The CDR3 extends over 14 amino acids. Germline V gene data show CDR1 as SGHRS and CDR2 as YFSETQ. Trimming removed 1 base at V and 0 bases at J, with 7 bases between. For the CDR3, the DNA is TGCGCCAGCAGCTTGTCTCTCATGAACACTGAAGCTTTCTTT. Residues: CASSLSLMNTEAFF.

The rearrangement joins TRBV2 to TRBJ1-6; 7 bases are shared with TRBD1. The ends lost 3 bases at V and 11 bases at J; junction bases unmatched: 4. Germline V gives CDR1 SNHLY, CDR2 FYNNEI. The CDR3 has 13 amino acids. This CDR3 reads CASSDQGGPPLHF. As DNA, the CDR3 is TGTGCCAGCAGTGATCAGGGGGGGCCACCCCTCCACTTT.

The CDR3, as DNA: TGTGCCAGCAGCTTAGCGCTAGGGGCGCGGGGCTACACCTTC. Translating gives CASSLALGARGYTF. The rearrangement links TRBV7-9 to TRBJ1-2, with D tentatively TRBD1 (5 bases). This CDR3 is 14 amino acids long. Per germline, CDR1 SEHNR and CDR2 FQNEAQ (reference sequence). V lost 0 bases, J lost 8 bases, and 13 bases lay in between.

V and J are TRBV7-2 and TRBJ2-5; TRBD1 aligns across 7 bases. V lost 4 bases and J lost 4; bases outside the gene matches: 3. The CDR3 is 13 amino acids. CDR1 is SGHTA and CDR2 is FQGNSA in the germline V gene. The CDR3 coding sequence is TGTGCCAGCAGCTCTAACAGGGGAGAGACCCAGTACTTC. Its protein product is CASSSNRGETQYF.

The chain recombines TRBV6-5 with TRBJ1-1; 10 bases map to TRBD1. Germline V gene lookup returns CDR1 MNHEY and CDR2 SVGAGI. The junction had 5 bases not matched to a gene; V was cut back by 4 bases and J by 3 bases. The CDR3 length is 15 residues. The CDR3 loop is CASSSDRGTYTEAFF. DNA of the CDR3: TGTGCCAGCAGTTCGGACAGGGGGACGTACACTGAAGCTTTCTTT.